Given below is one T cell receptor beta chain in context. What it recognizes is unknown. The entry originates in a study of shared clonotypes between healthy human individuals. General study results and limits: Represented genetic and exposure-history diversity was restricted by having few donors.

Repertoires were generated with immunoSEQ multiplex PCR, while TCRdb's copy carries only in-frame clones and drops some. The data show hundreds of thousands of clones, around two thirds seen once. Germline V gene sequence: CDR1 GTSNPN, CDR2 SVGIG (reference sequence). The CDR3 covers 12 residues. V lost 4 bases and J lost 2, with 6 bases in between. The sequenced sample was memory CD4+ T cells sorted from blood. Regarding subset: CD45RA-negative fraction. The chain has TRBV30 and TRBJ1-3; TRBD1 might be the D (5 bases). The TCR originated in a woman aged 25 to 45 in good health. The CDR3 protein is CAWKGTGNTIYF. The CDR3, as DNA: TGTGCCTGGAAGGGGACTGGAAACACCATATATTTT.